This T cell receptor beta chain emerged from a study of blood T cell repertoires in COVID-19. At the level of the study: From the United States, Italy and Spain came samples of acute and convalescent COVID-19.

Generated by immunoSEQ multiplex PCR, the TCRdb table keeps only in-frame clones and is missing some. Of around 280,000 clones in the sample, around 85% were seen once. Germline V gives CDR1 SNHLY, CDR2 FYNNEI. V was pared by 7 bases and J by 0 bases, with 5 bases of the junction left unmatched. The CDR3 sequence is 14 residues long. This clone was seen more than once but under ten times. Living in about two dozen US areas, the participants were between roughly 18 and 90 years of age. Two negative PCRs, clearance, or symptom resolution had been documented for recovered Cohort 3 donors. The chain has TRBV2 and TRBJ2-5; the match to TRBD1 covers 7 bases. Sequencing used PBMCs or T cells enriched from blood (not recorded which). This TCR was recovered from a woman in her 40s who had recovered from COVID-19. In DNA form, the CDR3 reads TGTGCCAGCAATTTACAGGGGTACCAAGAGACCCAGTACTTC. It translates to CASNLQGYQETQYF.